A single sample gave rise to the 8 T cell receptor beta chains below, sequenced in a study of cytomegalovirus exposure and HLA in healthy donors. Amplification used 60 Vbeta primers and 13 Jbeta primers. The data were produced by immunoSEQ multiplex PCR, yet TCRdb's version contains in-frame clones alone and is incomplete. The repertoire has over 75,000 clones, around a tenth of them found once; the top ten carry around 4.9%. The sample consisted of PBMCs. All receptors come from a man aged 45-60 years in good health and CMV-seropositive.

This clone qualifies as medium-sized. The chain joins TRBV30 to TRBJ2-7, with 9 nucleotides matching TRBD2. This CDR3 has 14 amino acids. CDR1 is GTSNPN and CDR2 is SVGIG in the germline V gene (reference sequence). The J segment lost 2 bases and the V segment lost 2 bases, leaving 4 bases of the junction unmatched. CDR3 DNA sequence: TGTGCCTGGAGTTTTGCGGGAGGGGCCTACGAGCAGTACTTC. It is translated as CAWSFAGGAYEQYF. Variable domain in full (rest from reference TRBV30 and TRBJ2-7): SQTIHQWPATLVQPVGSPLSLECTVEGTSNPNLYWYRQAAGRGLQLLFYSVGIGQISSEVPQNLSASRPQDRQFILSSKKLLLSDSGFYLCAWSFAGGAYEQYFGPGTRLTVT.

The chain combines TRBV29-1 with TRBJ2-5; no firm D call. Per the germline V gene, CDR1 is SQVTM and CDR2 is ANQGSEA. V lost 4 bases, J lost 2 bases, and 11 bases lay in between. The length of the CDR3 is 13 residues. The CDR3 loop is CSVGTNSQETQYF. CDR3 nucleotides: TGCAGCGTTGGAACAAACAGTCAAGAGACCCAGTACTTC. The full variable domain, in which reference TRBV29-1 and TRBJ2-5 provide the parts outside the CDR3, is SAVISQKPSRDICQRGTSLTIQCQVDSQVTMMFWYRQQPGQSLTLIATANQGSEATYESGFVIDKFPISRPNLTFSTLTVSNMSPEDSSIYLCSVGTNSQETQYFGPGTRLLVL.

J is TRBJ2-3 and V is TRBV7-2; tentative D call: TRBD1 (5 bases). Per germline, CDR1 SGHTA and CDR2 FQGNSA. The V and J ends lost 5 bases and 4 bases respectively, with 22 bases between them. This CDR3 is built from 17 residues. CDR3 loop: CASSQGGPRSGADTQYF. CDR3 sequence (DNA): TGTGCCAGCAGCCAGGGCGGACCACGATCAGGAGCAGATACGCAGTATTTT.

This chain joins TRBV18 and TRBJ2-3, with TRBD1 identical over 7 bases. CDR1 KGHSH and CDR2 LQKENI come from the germline V gene. V lost 3 bases to trimming and J lost 3 bases; unmatched junction nucleotides: 12. The CDR3 spans 17 residues. As DNA, the CDR3 is TGTGCCAGCTCACCGCGAGAGACAGGGATGGGGACAGATACGCAGTATTTT. It is translated as CASSPRETGMGTDTQYF.

V is TRBV4-1 and J is TRBJ1-2; TRBD1 matches at 8 bases. Trimming at V came to 2 bases and at J to 3 bases, leaving 2 bases not matched to a gene. CDR1 MGHRA and CDR2 YSYEKL come from the germline V gene. The CDR3 runs 14 residues. This CDR3 is CASSQPDRDYGYTF. In DNA, the CDR3 is TGCGCCAGCAGCCAACCGGACAGGGACTATGGCTACACCTTC.

This clone was counted between two and nine times. The chain employs TRBV6-5 and TRBJ1-1; unclear D gene. Trimming removed 10 bases at V and 0 bases at J, with 12 bases between. The CDR3 is 13 amino acids. The germline gives CDR1 MNHEY, CDR2 SVGAGI. The CDR3 reads CATRLHMNTEAFF. In nucleotides, the CDR3 is TGTGCCACTCGCCTTCACATGAACACTGAAGCTTTCTTT.

The rearrangement uses TRBV7-6 and TRBJ1-1, with TRBD1 matching 8 bases. Germline CDR1 is SGHVS and CDR2 is FNYEAQ. V lost 2 bases, J lost 7 bases, and 3 bases stayed unmatched. The CDR3 spans 13 residues. The CDR3 coding sequence is TGTGCCAGCAGCTTAAAGGGGACAGGTGAAGCTTTCTTT. Protein: CASSLKGTGEAFF.

This clone has a handful of counts. The chain is built from TRBV2 and TRBJ2-5; D gene unclear. V was cut by 7 bases and J by 3 bases, with 12 bases left in between. This CDR3 comprises 13 residues. Per the germline V gene, CDR1 is SNHLY and CDR2 is FYNNEI. Here the CDR3 reads CASKTTLKETQYF. The CDR3 DNA follows: TGTGCCAGCAAAACGACACTGAAAGAGACCCAGTACTTC.